Each of the 3 T cell receptor beta chains below was sequenced from the same sample in a study of radiotherapy plus CTLA-4 blockade in lung cancer. Measured with immunoSEQ multiplex PCR; TCRdb has only the in-frame clones, and not every one. The table includes around 30,000 clones, 70% to 80% detected once. The specimen comprised peripheral blood, sampled from a patient treated with radiotherapy plus ipilimumab. The receptors originated from a human donor with non-small cell lung cancer that progressed on radiotherapy plus ipilimumab.

V gene TRBV7-9 combines with J gene TRBJ1-1, with TRBD1 matching over 7 bases. This CDR3 region has 15 residues. Germline CDR1 is SEHNR and CDR2 is FQNEAQ (reference sequence). V lost 2 bases, J lost 2 bases, and 5 bases stayed unmatched. CDR3 DNA: TGTGCCAGCAGCTTACTTACAGGGGCAAACACTGAAGCTTTCTTT. It codes for CASSLLTGANTEAFF.

The rearrangement links TRBV14 to TRBJ2-2, with D tentatively TRBD1 (6 bases). V lost 0 bases and J 5 bases, leaving 10 bases between the germline ends. Germline V CDR1 and CDR2: SGHDN, FVKESK. This CDR3 is built from 15 residues. The CDR3 is CASSQEGAWTGELFF. As DNA, the CDR3 is TGTGCCAGCAGCCAAGAGGGGGCGTGGACCGGGGAGCTGTTTTTT.

This clone was observed a single time. The chain uses TRBV6-1 and TRBJ2-3; possible D gene TRBD1, 6 bases. The germline gives CDR1 MNHNS, CDR2 SASEGT. This CDR3 spans 15 amino acids. V lost 6 bases and J lost 1, with 14 bases in between. CDR3 sequence: CASRDRDIGTDTQYF. Here the CDR3 DNA reads TGTGCCAGCAGGGATCGGGACATCGGCACAGATACGCAGTATTTT.